This is a list of T cell receptor beta chains from one sample in a study of Ad26.COV2.S vaccination and SARS-CoV-2 variants. Assay: immunoSEQ multiplex PCR; the TCRdb copy retains only in-frame clones and omits some. Of approximately 420,000 clones detected, approximately 88% appear once; the ten largest clones hold approximately 4%. Sample: peripheral blood, taken in a trial of Ad26.COV2.S vaccine versus placebo. The receptors were gathered from a person aged 18-65 years who received the Ad26.COV2.S COVID-19 vaccine or a placebo. The CDR3 runs from the conserved cysteine through the conserved F or W. Fields, in order: D gene, clone size, V gene, J gene, CDR3 protein, CDR3 DNA. The D gene is left open where the match is weak. Not all rows give a size; the values are once, few, many and, for expanded clones, a class.

NA,NA,TRBV2,TRBJ2-1,CATQTGYNEQFF,TGTGCCACCCAGACAGGCTACAATGAGCAGTTCTTC
TRBD1,NA,TRBV24-1,TRBJ1-2,CATWGQGYGYTF,TGTGCCACCTGGGGACAGGGTTATGGCTACACCTTC
NA,NA,TRBV9,TRBJ1-2,CASSVAGTGEVVAF,TGTGCCAGCAGCGTAGCAGGGACGGGAGAGGTCGTGGCCTTC
NA,NA,TRBV7-2,TRBJ2-2,CASSLEALPGELFF,TGTGCCAGCAGCTTAGAGGCACTGCCCGGGGAGCTGTTTTTT
TRBD1,NA,TRBV4-3,TRBJ2-7,CASSHLPGQGASEQYF,TGCGCCAGCAGCCATCTCCCGGGACAGGGAGCGTCCGAGCAGTACTTC
TRBD1,NA,TRBV4-1,TRBJ1-4,CASSHESGGEKLFF,TGCGCCAGCAGCCACGAATCAGGGGGTGAAAAACTGTTTTTT
TRBD1,NA,TRBV3-1/TRBV3-2,TRBJ2-7,CASSHWDSHEQYF,TGTGCCAGCAGCCATTGGGACAGCCACGAGCAGTACTTC
TRBD1,NA,TRBV9,TRBJ2-6,CASSAHWDRVRSGANVLTF,TGTGCCAGCAGCGCCCACTGGGACAGGGTTAGATCGGGGGCCAACGTCCTGACTTTC
TRBD2,NA,TRBV5-4,TRBJ2-1,CASSRTSGAGDEQFF,TGTGCCAGCAGCAGGACTAGCGGGGCGGGGGATGAGCAGTTCTTC
TRBD1,NA,TRBV2,TRBJ2-7,CASRAGGAEQYF,TGTGCCAGCAGGGCAGGGGGCGCCGAGCAGTACTTC
TRBD2,NA,TRBV10-1,TRBJ2-3,CASSVSGGAADTQYF,TGCGCCAGCAGTGTAAGCGGGGGGGCGGCAGATACGCAGTATTTT
NA,once,TRBV4-3,TRBJ2-1,CASSQRGLREQFF,TGCGCCAGCAGCCAACGGGGACTCCGGGAGCAGTTCTTC
NA,NA,TRBV9,TRBJ1-6,CASSQEDRANSPLHF,TGTGCCAGCAGCCAAGAGGACAGAGCCAATTCACCCCTCCACTTT
NA,NA,TRBV5-1,TRBJ1-4,CASSSDVTGEKLFF,TGCGCCAGCAGCTCCGACGTTACAGGGGAAAAACTGTTTTTT
NA,NA,TRBV28,TRBJ1-2,CASSPHRRYGYTF,TGTGCCAGCAGTCCACATCGACGCTATGGCTACACCTTC
TRBD2,NA,TRBV20-1,TRBJ2-3,CSASASGPTDTQYF,TGCAGTGCTAGTGCTAGCGGTCCCACAGATACGCAGTATTTT
TRBD1,NA,TRBV6-5,TRBJ1-1,CASTLQGTDEAFF,TGTGCCAGCACTTTACAGGGGACCGATGAAGCTTTCTTT
NA,NA,TRBV30,TRBJ1-2,CAWSPTNYGYTF,TGTGCCTGGAGCCCTACTAACTATGGCTACACCTTC
TRBD1,few,TRBV7-9,TRBJ2-3,CASSLFRSDRNTDTQYF,TGTGCCAGCAGCTTGTTTAGATCGGACAGGAACACAGATACGCAGTATTTT
NA,NA,TRBV7-2,TRBJ1-6,CASSRTGFYNSPLHF,TGTGCCAGCAGCCGCACAGGGTTCTATAATTCACCCCTCCACTTT
TRBD1,NA,TRBV30,TRBJ1-1,CALRGMNTEAFF,TGTGCCCTCAGGGGGATGAACACTGAAGCTTTCTTT
NA,NA,TRBV5-1,TRBJ2-7,CASSLEALGYEQYF,TGCGCCAGCAGCTTGGAGGCACTGGGGTACGAGCAGTACTTC
NA,NA,TRBV10-3,TRBJ2-1,CAISESRKTVAGNEQFF,TGTGCCATCAGTGAGTCGAGAAAGACAGTCGCGGGGAATGAGCAGTTCTTC
NA,NA,TRBV11-2,TRBJ2-5,CASSLGGAGETQYF,TGTGCCAGCAGCTTAGGGGGGGCGGGAGAGACCCAGTACTTC
TRBD2,NA,TRBV2,TRBJ2-1,CASRLAGGPNEQFF,TGTGCCAGCAGACTAGCGGGGGGGCCGAATGAGCAGTTCTTC
NA,NA,TRBV10-3,TRBJ2-7,CAISGQDLREQYF,TGTGCCATCAGTGGACAGGACCTCCGCGAGCAGTACTTC
NA,NA,TRBV28,TRBJ2-2,CASRQGNSEHRGAVF,TGTGCCAGCAGACAAGGAAACTCAGAGCACCGGGGAGCTGTTTTT
NA,NA,TRBV14,TRBJ1-6,CASSPYRSPGSPLHF,TGTGCCAGCAGCCCATACAGGTCCCCGGGGTCACCCCTCCACTTT
TRBD2,NA,TRBV5-6,TRBJ2-1,CASSGGLAGEQFF,TGTGCCAGCAGCGGGGGACTAGCCGGTGAGCAGTTCTTC
TRBD1,NA,TRBV7-9,TRBJ1-1,CASSLDRGGAEAFF,TGTGCCAGCAGCTTGGACAGGGGAGGGGCTGAAGCTTTCTTT
TRBD2,NA,TRBV29-1,TRBJ2-5,CSVEGSSGGRGTQYF,TGCAGCGTTGAAGGATCTAGCGGGGGCCGAGGGACCCAGTACTTC
NA,once,TRBV19,TRBJ2-5,CASSMAGAIGETQYF,TGTGCCAGTAGTATGGCGGGGGCGATTGGAGAGACCCAGTACTTC
TRBD1,NA,TRBV6-2/TRBV6-3,TRBJ2-3,CASSYGTGVSTDTQYF,TGTGCCAGCAGTTACGGGACAGGGGTCAGCACAGATACGCAGTATTTT
NA,few,TRBV28,TRBJ1-2,CASSSWGYGYTF,TGTGCCAGCAGTTCATGGGGTTATGGCTACACCTTC
NA,NA,TRBV4-3,TRBJ2-1,CASSQEVLAWNNEQFF,TGCGCCAGCAGCCAAGAAGTTTTAGCTTGGAACAATGAGCAGTTCTTC
NA,NA,TRBV9,TRBJ2-1,CASIVLRVGIYNEQFF,TGTGCCAGCATCGTCCTTCGGGTGGGCATCTACAATGAGCAGTTCTTC
NA,once,TRBV12-3/TRBV12-4,TRBJ1-1,CATKDSMNTEAFF,TGTGCCACCAAGGACAGCATGAACACTGAAGCTTTCTTT
NA,NA,TRBV7-8,TRBJ1-2,CASSLATGPRNYGYTF,TGTGCCAGCAGCTTAGCGACCGGGCCCAGGAACTATGGCTACACCTTC
NA,NA,TRBV12-3/TRBV12-4,TRBJ1-3,CASSLSSGNTIYF,TGTGCCAGCAGTCTGAGCTCTGGAAACACCATATATTTT
TRBD1,NA,TRBV5-4,TRBJ2-2,CASSADRGLGELFF,TGTGCCAGCAGCGCGGACAGGGGGCTCGGGGAGCTGTTTTTT
NA,NA,TRBV6-5,TRBJ2-5,CASMLGAPYQETQYF,TGTGCCAGCATGCTGGGAGCACCATACCAAGAGACCCAGTACTTC
NA,NA,TRBV4-3,TRBJ2-5,CASSPSRGDQETQYF,TGCGCCAGCAGCCCATCCCGTGGGGATCAAGAGACCCAGTACTTC
NA,NA,TRBV24-1,TRBJ2-1,CATRPTGDNEQFF,TGTGCCACCCGGCCGACAGGCGATAATGAGCAGTTCTTC
NA,NA,TRBV30,TRBJ1-2,CACTIGTNYGYTF,TGTGCCTGCACCATTGGGACGAACTATGGCTACACCTTC
NA,NA,TRBV7-9,TRBJ2-5,CASSSGRQGGQETQYF,TGTGCCAGCAGCTCCGGGCGGCAGGGGGGTCAAGAGACCCAGTACTTC
TRBD1,NA,TRBV11-2,TRBJ2-7,CASSLVDAGGYEQYF,TGTGCCAGCAGCTTAGTGGACGCAGGGGGCTACGAGCAGTACTTC
NA,once,TRBV13,TRBJ1-3,CASSPPGNTIYF,TGTGCCAGCAGCCCTCCCGGAAACACCATATATTTT
NA,NA,TRBV5-6,TRBJ1-1,CASSLKARVNTEAFF,TGTGCCAGCAGCTTGAAAGCCAGAGTGAACACTGAAGCTTTCTTT
NA,NA,TRBV13,TRBJ1-4,CASSSTQGPNEKLFF,TGTGCCAGCAGCTCGACCCAGGGACCGAATGAAAAACTGTTTTTT
NA,NA,TRBV29-1,TRBJ1-1,CSVYQGGTFF,TGCAGCGTTTATCAGGGTGGGACTTTCTTT